Listed below are T cell receptor beta chains from one sample, sequenced in a study of CD8+ T cells in alopecia areata. TCRdb's copy holds only in-frame clones and misses some; the assay was immunoSEQ multiplex PCR. The sample lists about 150,000 clones; about three fifths were seen once. Material: CD4+ T cells sorted from blood, obtained at week 0. Receptors originate from a human donor with alopecia areata. Each CDR3 is given with its conserved first and last residue. The order of the fields is V gene, J gene, CDR3 length, CDR3 protein.

>TRBV30|TRBJ1-1|11
CAWSSYTEAFF
>TRBV11-2|TRBJ2-5|15
CASSRGGGDQETQYF
>TRBV30|TRBJ1-2|16
CAWSPLGLDRPGGYTF
>TRBV15|TRBJ1-2|13
CATSIRGEGSVAF
>TRBV7-2|TRBJ1-1|15
CASSLVAGRESEAFF
>TRBV5-4|TRBJ2-3|14
CASSFTGETDTQYF
>TRBV9|TRBJ2-3|13
CASSVQNADTQYF
>TRBV29-1|TRBJ1-1|15
CSVGATGRGGTEAFF
>TRBV9|TRBJ1-2|11
CASSLDRAYTF
>TRBV5-4|TRBJ1-2|13
CASSFPRDYGYTF
>TRBV25-1|TRBJ1-1|15
CASSGFEGLGAEAFF
>TRBV7-2|TRBJ2-7|14
CASSLIAGGPEQYF
>TRBV15|TRBJ1-5|15
CATSRVTTLDKPQHF
>TRBV5-1|TRBJ1-1|15
CASSWGQGKNTEAFF
>TRBV27|TRBJ2-3|13
CASSFSSPATQYF
>TRBV25-1|TRBJ1-2|14
CASSEVTGGRGYTF
>TRBV25-1|TRBJ2-3|11
CASTGADTQYF
>TRBV30|TRBJ1-5|17
CAWSPLEGRSSNQPQHF
>TRBV7-9|TRBJ1-6|17
CASSPGDRVQGNSPLHF
>TRBV27|TRBJ2-3|18
CASSFLRTSGGGTDTQYF
>TRBV2|TRBJ1-5|12
CASSGQNQPQHF
>TRBV6-5|TRBJ1-1|13
CASSYLRGGATFF
>TRBV7-9|TRBJ2-1|12
CASSPGQDEQFF
>TRBV19|TRBJ1-1|15
CASSPGTGFVTEAFF
>TRBV7-8|TRBJ1-5|16
CASSFSSMISNQPQHF
>TRBV14|TRBJ1-1|15
CASSQYRGLITEAFF
>TRBV19|TRBJ2-1|13
CASGLAGENEQFF
>TRBV20-1|TRBJ2-3|11
CSASMGDTQYF
>TRBV9|TRBJ2-5|16
CASSVDGGGALETQYF
>TRBV4-1|TRBJ1-2|13
CASSQSTGDGYTF
>TRBV7-2|TRBJ1-2|15
CASSLAVQSNYGYTF
>TRBV7-9|TRBJ2-1|14
CASSLALEINEQFF
>TRBV7-2|TRBJ2-1|15
CASSAQGQFYNEQFF
>TRBV5-1|TRBJ1-6|16
CASSSGPGQVNSPLHF
>TRBV29-1|TRBJ1-1|12
CSAGGMNTEAFF
>TRBV29-1|TRBJ2-7|13
CSVVDGARYEQYF
>TRBV5-1|TRBJ2-1|14
CASGLAGQYNEQFF
>TRBV27|TRBJ2-3|11
CASSLGHTQYF
>TRBV4-2|TRBJ2-1|18
CASSQGFGLAGGNNEQFF
>TRBV30|TRBJ2-1|14
CAWSVGQGDNEQFF
>TRBV7-9|TRBJ2-1|16
CASSPSNLATYNEQFF
>TRBV5-6|TRBJ1-4|16
CASSLVSAGHKTELFF
>TRBV7-2|TRBJ2-3|13
CASRPQGPGTQYF
>TRBV29-1|TRBJ1-1|12
CSVVVFDTEAFF
>TRBV5-6|TRBJ1-2|13
CATLEGKERGYTF
>TRBV29-1|TRBJ2-1|13
CSVDFLSYNEQFF
>TRBV30|TRBJ2-7|11
CAWSGWYEQYF
>TRBV4-3|TRBJ1-6|15
CASSQDRAGNSPLHF
>TRBV30|TRBJ1-2|12
CAWSRVPGGYTF
>TRBV29-1|TRBJ2-7|13
CSVEGDSSYEQYF
>TRBV2|TRBJ1-6|13
CASSEALRGRKCF
>TRBV27|TRBJ2-2|16
CASRDRGGYLSGELFF
>TRBV7-2|TRBJ1-2|14
CASSADRGLGGYTF